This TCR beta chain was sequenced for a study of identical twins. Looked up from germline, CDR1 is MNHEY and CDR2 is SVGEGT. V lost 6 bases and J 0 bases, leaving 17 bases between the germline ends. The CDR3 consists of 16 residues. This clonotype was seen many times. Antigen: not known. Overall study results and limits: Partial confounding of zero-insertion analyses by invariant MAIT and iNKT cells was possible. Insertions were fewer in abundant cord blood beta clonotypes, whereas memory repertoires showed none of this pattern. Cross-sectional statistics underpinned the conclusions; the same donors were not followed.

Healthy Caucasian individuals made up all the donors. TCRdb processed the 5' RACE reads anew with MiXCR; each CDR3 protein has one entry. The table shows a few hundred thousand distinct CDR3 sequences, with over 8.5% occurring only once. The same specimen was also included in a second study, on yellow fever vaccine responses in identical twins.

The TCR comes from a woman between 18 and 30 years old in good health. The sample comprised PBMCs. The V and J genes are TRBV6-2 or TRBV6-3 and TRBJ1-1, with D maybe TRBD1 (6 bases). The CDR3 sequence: CASSLPQGSMNTEAFF. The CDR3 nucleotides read TGTGCCAGCAGCCTCCCACAGGGCTCCATGAACACTGAAGCTTTCTTT.